In this sample, the clone carrying this T cell receptor (beta chain) turned up a few times. Antigen: not known. The record originates from a study of T cell repertoires in cytomegalovirus infection. General study points: People with CMV and the relevant HLA were identified by cumulative public TCR beta family frequency. Predominance within the ex vivo response was attributable to HLA-C-restricted CMV-specific TCR beta clonotypes.

The CDR3 spans 15 residues. Trimming cost V 3 bases and J 1 base; bases outside gene matches: 5. Germline V gene data show CDR1 as KGHSH and CDR2 as LQKENI. MiXCR, applied by TCRdb to the reads, yields one record per CDR3 protein. The table records about 900,000 distinct CDR3 sequences, around 31% of them present only once. The chain uses TRBV18 and TRBJ1-1; 7 positions match TRBD1. This sequence was found in a human donor in good health (CMV status not recorded). Some clones in this sample may be carry-over from other donors' samples. This specimen was cultured CD8+ T cells from PBMCs, taken from culture after CMV antigen stimulation. The CDR3 loop is CASSPRQGQNTEAFF. For the CDR3, the DNA is TGTGCCAGCTCACCCAGACAGGGTCAGAACACTGAAGCTTTCTTT.